There are many counts of the clone carrying this TCR beta chain. Its antigen is as yet unknown. This sample stems from a study of neurological immune-mediated disorders. Study results and limitations: The greatest TCR clonal expansion occurred in HTLV-1-associated myelopathy and the least in multiple sclerosis, which fell below healthy controls. Private repertoires in all groups were suggested by the finding that expanded clones across subjects shared no CDR3 amino acid sequences.

TCRdb called the 5' RACE reads again in MiXCR, with one record for every CDR3 protein. The table has under 90,000 distinct CDR3 sequences, about 9.5% seen once; the top ten hold approximately 1.5%. V lost 5 bases and J 2 bases, leaving 10 bases between the germline ends. The CDR3 consists of 13 residues. The receptor comes from a man aged 50 to 60 in good health. The specimen was PBMCs. This rearrangement joins TRBV12-3 or TRBV12-4 to TRBJ2-7, with D possibly TRBD2 on 6 matching bases. The CDR3 DNA reads as TGTGCCAGCAGTCCCGGGACTCCCTACGAGCAGTACTTC. Its translation is CASSPGTPYEQYF.